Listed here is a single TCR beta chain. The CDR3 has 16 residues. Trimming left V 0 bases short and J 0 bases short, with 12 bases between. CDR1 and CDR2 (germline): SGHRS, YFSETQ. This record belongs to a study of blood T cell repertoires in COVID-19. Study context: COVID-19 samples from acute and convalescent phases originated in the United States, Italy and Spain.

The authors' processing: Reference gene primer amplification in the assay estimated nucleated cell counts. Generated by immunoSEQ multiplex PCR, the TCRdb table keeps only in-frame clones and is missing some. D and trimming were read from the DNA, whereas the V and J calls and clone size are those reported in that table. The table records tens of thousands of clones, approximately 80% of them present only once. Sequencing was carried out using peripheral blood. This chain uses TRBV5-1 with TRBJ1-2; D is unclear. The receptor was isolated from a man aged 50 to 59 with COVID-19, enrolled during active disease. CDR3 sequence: CASSLAGKPTNYGYTF. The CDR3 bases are TGCGCCAGCAGCTTGGCCGGGAAGCCAACTAACTATGGCTACACCTTC.